A single sample is the source of the 18 T cell receptor beta chains below, sequenced in a study of early T cells in non-severe SARS-CoV-2 infection. TCRdb itself ran the 5' RACE reads through MiXCR, one entry per CDR3 protein. Here the sample spans roughly 75,000 distinct CDR3 sequences, around 16% being singletons. Material: whole blood. The receptors here all came from an adult who was a healthcare worker with PCR-confirmed SARS-CoV-2 infection or an uninfected control (not recorded which).

This chain uses TRBV20-1 with TRBJ2-1; D is perhaps TRBD2 (5 bases). This CDR3 is built from 13 residues. Germline lookup yields CDR1 DFQATT and CDR2 SNEGSKA (reference sequence). V lost 0 bases to trimming and J lost 12 bases, with 15 bases between them. Here the CDR3 reads CSARDAETLGQFF. CDR3 in DNA: TGCAGTGCTAGAGATGCAGAGACACTAGGGCAGTTCTTC.

The sample holds a few counts of this clonotype. This chain uses TRBV5-1 with TRBJ2-3; 10 bases agree with TRBD1. The CDR3 is 15 amino acids. Trimming removed 0 bases from V and 4 bases from J; junction bases left unmatched: 2. From germline, CDR1 is SGHRS and CDR2 YFSETQ. CDR3 region: CASSLDGQGADTQYF. The CDR3 nucleotides read TGCGCCAGCAGCTTGGACGGACAGGGGGCAGATACGCAGTATTTT.

CDR3 sequence: CSAGGSNQPQHF. The CDR3 DNA is TGCAGTGCCGGTGGGAGCAATCAGCCCCAGCATTTT. The chain links TRBV20-1 to TRBJ1-5; D remains ambiguous. The CDR3 is made up of 12 amino acids. V dropped 6 bases and J dropped 1 base, with 7 bases sitting between them. Germline CDR1 reads DFQATT; CDR2 reads SNEGSKA (reference sequence).

The chain has TRBV11-3 and TRBJ2-1; D gene uncertain. Germline values: CDR1 SGHNT, CDR2 YENEEA. The CDR3 extends over 17 amino acids. Trimming pared 1 base from V and 7 bases from J, leaving 20 bases between. CDR3 DNA sequence: TGTGCCAGCAGCTTAGTAACTTTCCTCGTTGGTCAGAATGAGCAGTTCTTC. This sequence encodes CASSLVTFLVGQNEQFF.

The genes are TRBV2 and TRBJ1-2; D not resolved. Trimming took off 2 bases at V and 5 bases at J, with 12 bases between the two ends. Germline values: CDR1 SNHLY, CDR2 FYNNEI. The CDR3 has 14 residues. For the CDR3, the DNA is TGTGCCAGCAGTGAAAACCCAGACTGGTATGGCTACACCTTC. Translated, it gives CASSENPDWYGYTF.

The rearrangement uses TRBV3-1 and TRBJ1-4, with 7 positions matching TRBD1. Germline assignment: CDR1 LGHDT and CDR2 YNNKEL (reference sequence). V shed 6 bases and J 7 bases; nucleotides not matched to a gene: 5. This CDR3 spans 13 amino acids. CDR3 protein: CASRGGAGEKLFF. CDR3 sequence (DNA): TGTGCCAGCAGAGGGGGCGCGGGTGAAAAACTGTTTTTT.

Only a few counts were recorded for this clonotype. J is TRBJ1-1 and V is TRBV3-1; TRBD1 aligns across 10 bases. Germline V lookup: CDR1 LGHDT, CDR2 YNNKEL (reference sequence). The V segment lost 5 bases and the J segment 2 bases; nucleotides outside the gene matches: 8. This CDR3 region has 16 residues. As DNA, the CDR3 is TGTGCCAGCAGCGGTCCCGGGACAGGGGAAAACACTGAAGCTTTCTTT. Amino acid sequence: CASSGPGTGENTEAFF.

The table lists this clonotype with a few counts. The chain recombines TRBV5-1 with TRBJ1-2; D remains ambiguous. The CDR3 is 13 residues long. The V gene lost 0 bases and the J gene lost 6 bases, with 9 bases spanning the gap. Germline V gene lookup returns CDR1 SGHRS and CDR2 YFSETQ. The CDR3 coding sequence is TGCGCCAGCAGCTTGGCCCCCCTTGATGGCTACACCTTC. Translating gives CASSLAPLDGYTF.

This clonotype has just a few counts. CDR3 nucleotide sequence: TGCAGCGGCGGACAGTACCAAGAGACCCAGTACTTC. Translated: CSGGQYQETQYF. The rearrangement links TRBV29-1 to TRBJ2-5; a possible D gene is TRBD1 (6 bases). This CDR3 is 12 amino acids long. Germline V lookup: CDR1 SQVTM, CDR2 ANQGSEA. V lost 7 bases to trimming and J lost 0 bases, with 9 bases between them.

This clonotype came up once. The V call is TRBV11-2, the J call TRBJ2-3, with 8 bases matching TRBD2. V shed 4 bases, J shed 0 bases, and the junction held 3 bases outside the gene matches. Looked up from germline, CDR1 is SGHAT and CDR2 is FQNNGV. The CDR3 has 15 residues. The CDR3 nucleotides read TGTGCCAGCAGCTGGAGCGGGAGTAGCACAGATACGCAGTATTTT. This sequence encodes CASSWSGSSTDTQYF.

This clonotype was seen a few times. V usage is TRBV11-2 and J usage is TRBJ2-1, with TRBD2 identical over 9 bases. The trim removed 0 bases at V and 5 bases at J, leaving 2 bases unmatched. From germline, CDR1 is SGHAT and CDR2 FQNNGV. The CDR3 runs to 15 residues. The CDR3 protein is CASSLEGLAHNEQFF. CDR3 coding DNA: TGTGCCAGCAGCTTAGAGGGACTAGCCCACAATGAGCAGTTCTTC. Filled out from reference TRBV11-2 and TRBJ2-1, the complete variable domain reads EAGVAQSPRYKIIEKRQSVAFWCNPISGHATLYWYQQILGQGPKLLIQFQNNGVVDDSQLPKDRFSAERLKGVDSTLKIQPAKLEDSAVYLCASSLEGLAHNEQFFGPGTRLTVL.

This CDR3 reads CASSRRGGGYGYTF. The CDR3 coding sequence is TGTGCCAGCAGCCGCCGAGGAGGGGGCTATGGCTACACCTTC. V and J are TRBV12-3 or TRBV12-4 and TRBJ1-2, with D possibly TRBD1 on 6 matching bases. Trimming stripped 6 bases from V and 4 bases from J, with 15 bases between. The CDR3 totals 14 residues.

This clonotype occurred a few times. The chain employs TRBV7-3 and TRBJ1-2; D perhaps matches TRBD1 (5 bases). The CDR3 covers 14 residues. V was shortened by 3 bases and J by 4 bases, with 12 bases between the two germline ends. The germline V gene has CDR1 SGHTA and CDR2 FQGTGA. This CDR3 is CASSLKTGTYGYTF. The CDR3 nucleotides are TGTGCCAGCAGCTTGAAAACCGGGACCTATGGCTACACCTTC.

This clonotype was seen a few times. The J gene is TRBJ2-1, the V gene TRBV20-1, with D unclear. Trimming left V 6 bases short and J 5 bases short, with 11 bases between. The germline V gene encodes CDR1 DFQATT and CDR2 SNEGSKA (reference sequence). The CDR3 runs to 12 residues. CDR3 sequence reads: CSAAGGHNEQFF. CDR3 in DNA: TGCAGTGCCGCCGGTGGCCACAATGAGCAGTTCTTC.

This clonotype has just a few counts. The genes are TRBV20-1 and TRBJ1-6; 8 bases align to TRBD1. V was pared by 1 base and J by 6 bases, with 5 bases of the junction left unmatched. The CDR3 covers 15 residues. Looked up from germline, CDR1 is DFQATT and CDR2 is SNEGSKA (reference sequence). The DNA for the CDR3 is TGCAGTGCTAGAGGGCAGGGGGCTGTTAATTCACCCCTCCACTTT. Translation gives CSARGQGAVNSPLHF.

The rearrangement joins TRBV12-3 or TRBV12-4 to TRBJ2-3, with D maybe TRBD2 (5 bases). Deletions cut 0 bases from V and 0 bases from J, with 22 bases between. The CDR3 is made up of 20 amino acids. DNA of the CDR3: TGTGCCAGCAGTTTAGCGCGGGTTGCGGTCCCCTTCCCGAGCACAGATACGCAGTATTTT. Translating gives CASSLARVAVPFPSTDTQYF.

The sample holds a few counts of this clonotype. This chain uses TRBV3-1 with TRBJ1-1; D uncertain. CDR3 length: 12 amino acids. CDR1 is LGHDT, CDR2 YNNKEL, per germline (reference sequence). The V end lost 1 base, the J end lost 6 bases, and 6 bases lay between the germline ends. CDR3 DNA: TGTGCCAGCAGCCAAGGGAAGGCTGAAGCTTTCTTT. Its protein product is CASSQGKAEAFF.

The sample holds a few counts of this clonotype. The chain uses TRBV20-1 and TRBJ2-2; no definite D call. Per the germline V gene, CDR1 is DFQATT and CDR2 is SNEGSKA (reference sequence). Trimming left V 8 bases short and J 6 bases short, with 13 bases between. The CDR3 extends over 12 amino acids. CDR3 DNA: TGCAGTTCCCAAGATGGTGCCGGGGAGCTGTTTTTT. Translation gives CSSQDGAGELFF.